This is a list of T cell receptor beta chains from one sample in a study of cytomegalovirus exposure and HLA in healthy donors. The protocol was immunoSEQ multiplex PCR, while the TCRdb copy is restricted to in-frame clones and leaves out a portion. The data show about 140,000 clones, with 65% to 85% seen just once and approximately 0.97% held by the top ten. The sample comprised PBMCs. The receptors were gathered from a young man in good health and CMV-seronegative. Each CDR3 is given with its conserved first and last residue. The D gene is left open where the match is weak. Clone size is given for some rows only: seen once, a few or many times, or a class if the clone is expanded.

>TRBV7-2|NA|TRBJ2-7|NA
CASSLVLARRSIEQYF
TGTGCCAGCAGCTTAGTTTTGGCTAGAAGGAGTATAGAGCAGTACTTC
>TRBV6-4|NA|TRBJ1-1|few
CASSGTESTEAFF
TGTGCCAGCAGTGGGACAGAATCCACTGAAGCTTTCTTT
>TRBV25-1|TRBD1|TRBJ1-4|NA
CASSDDRGGEKLFF
TGTGCCAGCAGTGACGACAGGGGAGGGGAAAAACTGTTTTTT
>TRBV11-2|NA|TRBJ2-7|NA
CASSFSAGTYEQYF
TGTGCCAGCAGCTTTAGCGCAGGTACCTACGAGCAGTACTTC
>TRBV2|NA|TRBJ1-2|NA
CASFFRVLLGYGYTF
TGTGCCAGTTTCTTCAGGGTTTTATTGGGCTATGGCTACACCTTC
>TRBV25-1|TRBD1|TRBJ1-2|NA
CASRGGTGNGYTF
TGTGCCAGCAGGGGAGGGACAGGGAATGGCTACACCTTC
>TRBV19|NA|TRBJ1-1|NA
CASSIFQGRTEAFF
TGTGCCAGTAGTATCTTCCAGGGTCGCACTGAAGCTTTCTTT
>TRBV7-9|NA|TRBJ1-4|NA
CASSSTRRRPNEKLFF
TGTGCCAGCAGCTCAACTCGTAGGAGACCGAATGAAAAACTGTTTTTT
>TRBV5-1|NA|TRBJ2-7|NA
CASSSVGYEQYF
TGCGCCAGCAGCTCTGTCGGCTACGAGCAGTACTTC
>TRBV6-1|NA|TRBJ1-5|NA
CASSLERDQPQHF
TGTGCCAGCAGTCTCGAGAGGGATCAGCCCCAGCATTTT
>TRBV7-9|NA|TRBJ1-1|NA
CSSSLLRELNTEAFF
TGTTCCAGCAGCTTATTACGGGAATTGAACACTGAAGCTTTCTTT